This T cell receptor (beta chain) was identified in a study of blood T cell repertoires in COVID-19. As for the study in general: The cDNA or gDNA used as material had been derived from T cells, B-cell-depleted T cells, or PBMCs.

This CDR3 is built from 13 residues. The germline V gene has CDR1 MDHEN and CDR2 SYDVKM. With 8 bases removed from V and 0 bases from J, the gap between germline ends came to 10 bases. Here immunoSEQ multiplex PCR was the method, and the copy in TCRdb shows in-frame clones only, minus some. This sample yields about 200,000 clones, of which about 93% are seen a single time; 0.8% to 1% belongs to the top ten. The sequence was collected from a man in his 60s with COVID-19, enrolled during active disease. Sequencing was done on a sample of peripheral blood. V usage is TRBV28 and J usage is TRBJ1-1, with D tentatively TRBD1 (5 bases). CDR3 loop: CASRGNMNTEAFF. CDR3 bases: TGTGCCAGCCGGGGGAATATGAACACTGAAGCTTTCTTT.